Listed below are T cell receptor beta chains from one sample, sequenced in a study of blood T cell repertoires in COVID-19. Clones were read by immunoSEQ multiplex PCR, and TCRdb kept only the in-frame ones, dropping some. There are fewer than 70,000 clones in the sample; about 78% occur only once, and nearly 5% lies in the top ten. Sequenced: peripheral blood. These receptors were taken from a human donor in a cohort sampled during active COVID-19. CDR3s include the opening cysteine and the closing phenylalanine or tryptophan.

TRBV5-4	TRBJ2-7	CASSRRQGPYEQYF
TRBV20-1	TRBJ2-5	CSASLSAGEKTQYF
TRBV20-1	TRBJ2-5	CSASLLETQYF
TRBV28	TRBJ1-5	CATGGLNQPQHF
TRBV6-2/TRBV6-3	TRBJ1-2	CASSYSSGALYGYTF
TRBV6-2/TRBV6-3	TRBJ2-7	CASSSLAARVDGEQYF
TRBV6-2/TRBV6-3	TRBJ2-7	CASSPPGQGLYEQYF
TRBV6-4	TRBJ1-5	CASSDWVQGASNQPQHF
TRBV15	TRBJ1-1	CATSRETGPGFF
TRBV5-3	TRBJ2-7	CARSAPGLAGGHEQYF
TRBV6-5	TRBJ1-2	CASSYGDRVDYTF
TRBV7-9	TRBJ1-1	CASSPGVRTEAFF
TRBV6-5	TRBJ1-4	CASSSMGRGEKLFF
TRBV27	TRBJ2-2	CASSPPGQANTGELFF
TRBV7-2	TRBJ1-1	CASSLSSGGGTEAFF
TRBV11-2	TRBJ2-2	CASSLYGIANTGELFF
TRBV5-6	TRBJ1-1	CASSTETGSWTEAFF
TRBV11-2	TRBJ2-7	CASSLMPSGSLYEQYF
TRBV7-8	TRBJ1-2	CASSLVSGREYGYTF
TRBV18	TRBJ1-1	CASSPPPTANTEAFF
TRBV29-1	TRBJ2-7	CSVEDPYEQYF
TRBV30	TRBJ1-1	CAWSVISRGTEAFF
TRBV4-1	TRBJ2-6	CASSQGRLRAGANVLTF
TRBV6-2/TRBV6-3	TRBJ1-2	CASSPGQVLLDNYGYTF